What follows are 23 T cell receptor beta chains derived from one specimen sequenced in a study of T-cell memory formation after mild COVID-19. MiXCR, run by TCRdb on the 5' RACE reads, gives a single entry per CDR3 protein. The sample gives about 150,000 distinct CDR3 sequences, about an eighth of which show up once; 2.5% to 4% is in the top ten. Material for sequencing was PBMCs or a T cell subset sorted from them (not recorded which). These receptors all come from a young man who had mild COVID-19 (a few samples of this study predate the infection). Cell type and time point are not known.

The rearrangement uses TRBV14 and TRBJ1-2; no definite D call. This CDR3 is built from 14 residues. Germline V lookup: CDR1 SGHDN, CDR2 FVKESK. The V end was cut by 1 base, the J end by 4 bases, with 10 bases between. CDR3 in DNA: TGTGCCAGCAGCCAAGTTTACGGGGTCTATGGCTACACCTTC. Translating it yields CASSQVYGVYGYTF.

The V gene is TRBV15, the J gene TRBJ2-6; D tentatively reads TRBD1 or TRBD2 (5 bases each). The CDR3 consists of 14 residues. V shed 6 bases and J shed 2 bases, with 8 bases lying between them. CDR1 and CDR2 from the germline V gene are LNHNV and YYDKDF (reference sequence). CDR3 residues: CATSLGAGANVLTF. The DNA of the CDR3 is TGTGCCACCAGTCTGGGGGCTGGGGCCAACGTCCTGACTTTC.

The V and J genes are TRBV18 and TRBJ1-6, with D unclear. Trimming cost V 8 bases and J 7 bases, with 12 bases left between them. In germline, CDR1 is KGHSH, CDR2 LQKENI. CDR3 length: 13 amino acids. CDR3 sequence: CASRGGINSPLHF. CDR3 sequence (DNA): TGTGCCAGCCGGGGAGGGATCAATTCACCCCTCCACTTT.

This clonotype was found a few times. The chain recombines TRBV18 with TRBJ2-2; 8 positions match TRBD2. The germline V gene encodes CDR1 KGHSH and CDR2 LQKENI. The CDR3 totals 17 residues. Trimming removed 3 bases from V and 4 bases from J; junction bases left unmatched: 10. CDR3 sequence: CASSPSREGPGTGELFF. In DNA form, the CDR3 reads TGTGCCAGCTCACCTTCCCGGGAGGGGCCGGGCACCGGGGAGCTGTTTTTT.

This chain joins TRBV24-1 and TRBJ2-1; 7 nucleotides match TRBD1. CDR3 length: 14 residues. CDR1 is KGHDR, CDR2 SFDVKD, per germline. The V gene end was trimmed by 7 bases and the J gene end by 7 bases; junction bases not matched to a gene: 9. The CDR3, as DNA: TGTGCCACCAGCGGGGCTGGGACAGTAAATGAGCAGTTCTTC. It is translated as CATSGAGTVNEQFF.

This clonotype was seen at least ten times. The CDR3 sequence: CSARSPGFKGGTDTQYF. The CDR3 DNA reads TGCAGTGCTAGAAGTCCAGGATTCAAGGGAGGCACAGATACGCAGTATTTT. V is TRBV20-1 and J is TRBJ2-3; possible D gene TRBD2, 5 bases. Trimming took off 2 bases at V and 1 base at J, with 19 bases between the two ends. The CDR3 is made up of 17 amino acids. Per the germline V gene, CDR1 is DFQATT and CDR2 is SNEGSKA (reference sequence).

This clonotype was found many times. V is TRBV7-6 and J is TRBJ2-5; D uncertain. Germline CDR1 and CDR2: SGHVS and FNYEAQ. With 1 base removed from V and 2 bases from J, the gap between germline ends came to 11 bases. The CDR3 is 15 residues long. The CDR3 sequence: CASSLGGSRQETQYF. CDR3 coding DNA: TGTGCCAGCAGCTTAGGAGGCAGTCGACAAGAGACCCAGTACTTC.

The CDR3 spells CSASAGINTEAFF. CDR3 DNA sequence: TGCAGTGCTAGCGCCGGGATTAACACTGAAGCTTTCTTT. V gene TRBV20-1 combines with J gene TRBJ1-1; D ambiguous. The CDR3 is 13 residues long. Germline V gene data show CDR1 as DFQATT and CDR2 as SNEGSKA (reference sequence). Deletions cut 3 bases from V and 2 bases from J, with 10 bases between.

In its sample, this clonotype was seen a few times. The V call is TRBV7-9, the J call TRBJ2-7; 11 bases line up with TRBD2. CDR1 and CDR2 (germline): SEHNR, FQNEAQ (reference sequence). Unmatched junction bases numbered 8, after V lost 6 bases and J lost 7 bases. CDR3 length: 14 residues. The CDR3 spells CASRVAGGPGEQYF. CDR3 coding DNA: TGTGCCAGCAGGGTAGCGGGGGGGCCGGGGGAGCAGTACTTC.

This clonotype was recorded many times. This sequence joins TRBV5-1 and TRBJ2-2; 7 bases are shared with TRBD1. Per the germline V gene, CDR1 is SGHRS and CDR2 is YFSETQ. Losses at the gene ends were 4 bases for V and 2 bases for J; bases not matched to a gene: 8. This CDR3 has 16 amino acids. The CDR3 reads CASSPWTGPNTGELFF. CDR3 nucleotides: TGCGCCAGCAGCCCCTGGACAGGTCCTAACACCGGGGAGCTGTTTTTT.

This clonotype was counted only a few times. This chain links TRBV6-2 or TRBV6-3 with TRBJ2-2, with D perhaps given as TRBD1 or TRBD2 (5 bases each). The CDR3 extends over 18 amino acids. The V and J ends lost 2 bases and 4 bases respectively, with 20 bases between them. Germline V lookup: CDR1 MNHEY, CDR2 SVGEGT. CDR3 DNA sequence: TGTGCCAGCAGTTACGGGACCGGGCCGTTCTCGTTCACCGGGGAGCTGTTTTTT. This translates into CASSYGTGPFSFTGELFF.

To note about this clonotype: The CDR3 does not close with the conserved phenylalanine or tryptophan, likely indicating a read error. Because the CDR3's place on the DNA is in doubt, the DNA is left out and the CDR3 is given as listed by TCRdb. The rearrangement links TRBV5-1 to TRBJ1-1; the DNA was not used to check the table's D call, TRBD1. Germline-derived CDR1 and CDR2 are SGHRS and YFSETQ. Ends included, the CDR3 has 14 residues. This CDR3 is CASSLTLDRAESPG.

V and J are TRBV10-3 and TRBJ2-6; D is unresolved. Germline V gives CDR1 ENHRY, CDR2 SYGVKD. Deletions cut 0 bases from V and 11 bases from J, with 20 bases between. The CDR3 runs to 17 residues. The CDR3 loop is CAISESKSPGPSDVLTF. In DNA form, the CDR3 reads TGTGCCATCAGTGAGTCGAAGTCGCCAGGCCCCTCGGACGTCCTGACTTTC.

V usage is TRBV20-1 and J usage is TRBJ1-5; D gene ambiguous. Germline V gives CDR1 DFQATT, CDR2 SNEGSKA (reference sequence). With 1 base removed from V and 0 bases from J, the gap between germline ends came to 7 bases. The CDR3 runs 14 residues. The CDR3 nucleotides are TGCAGTGCTAGAGGCAGTTATAGCAATCAGCCCCAGCATTTT. Translating it yields CSARGSYSNQPQHF.

This clonotype was found a few times. This sequence joins TRBV7-2 and TRBJ2-7; 11 positions agree with TRBD2. Unmatched junction bases numbered 3, after V lost 1 base and J lost 4 bases. Germline-derived CDR1 and CDR2 are SGHTA and FQGNSA. This CDR3 comprises 15 residues. For the CDR3, the DNA is TGTGCCAGCAGCTTAGGACTAGCGGGGTTTTACGAGCAGTACGTC. Its translation is CASSLGLAGFYEQYV.

Ten or more counts support this clonotype. The chain uses TRBV7-7 and TRBJ2-5; the D is unclear. Trimming removed 5 bases from V and 7 bases from J, with 17 bases in between. Germline assignment: CDR1 SSHAT and CDR2 FNYEAQ (reference sequence). The CDR3 is 14 residues long. The CDR3 nucleotides read TGTGCCAGCAGCCCCCGGGCTGGGCATGGGACCCAGTACTTC. Its translation is CASSPRAGHGTQYF.

This clonotype was counted a few times. The chain uses TRBV7-9 and TRBJ1-2; TRBD1 aligns across 9 bases. The V segment lost 5 bases and the J segment 3 bases; nucleotides outside the gene matches: 4. The CDR3 contains 14 residues. Germline V gene sequence: CDR1 SEHNR, CDR2 FQNEAQ (reference sequence). This CDR3 is CASSERTGDYGYTF. CDR3 nucleotide sequence: TGTGCCAGCAGCGAACGGACAGGGGACTATGGCTACACCTTC.

The chain combines TRBV7-2 with TRBJ1-1, with D possibly matching TRBD1 (5 bases). The CDR3 runs to 13 residues. The V end was cut by 6 bases, the J end by 11 bases, with 19 bases between. CDR1 is SGHTA and CDR2 is FQGNSA in the germline V gene. The CDR3 bases are TGTGCCAGCAGACTCCGGGGGACGACCCGGGCTTTCTTT. Protein sequence: CASRLRGTTRAFF.

This clonotype showed up just once. This sequence joins TRBV6-2 or TRBV6-3 and TRBJ2-2; maybe TRBD2 (5 bases). CDR1 and CDR2 (germline): MNHEY, SVGEGT. This CDR3 is built from 14 residues. Trimming took off 2 bases at V and 1 base at J, with 5 bases between the two ends. CDR3 in amino acids: CASSYGRNTGELFF. For the CDR3, the DNA is TGTGCCAGCAGTTACGGGAGGAACACCGGGGAGCTGTTTTTT.

This clonotype was seen more than once but under ten times. The chain employs TRBV7-2 and TRBJ2-5, with 8 positions matching TRBD1. This CDR3 has 13 residues. Germline loops: CDR1 SGHTA, CDR2 FQGNSA. Losses at the gene ends were 4 bases for V and 4 bases for J; bases not matched to a gene: 2. The DNA for the CDR3 is TGTGCCAGCAGCTCGACAGGGGTAGAGACCCAGTACTTC. Protein: CASSSTGVETQYF.

This clonotype was recorded a few times. The chain recombines TRBV4-2 with TRBJ2-1; D unclear. V gave up 7 bases and J gave up 7 bases, with 17 bases separating them. The CDR3 has 14 amino acids. CDR1 LGHNA and CDR2 YNFKEQ come from the germline V gene. CDR3: CASTSSLEGNEQFF. CDR3 nucleotides: TGTGCCAGCACCTCAAGTCTTGAAGGGAATGAGCAGTTCTTC.

V and J are TRBV5-5 and TRBJ2-5; 11 nucleotides agree with TRBD1. The germline V gene encodes CDR1 SGHKS and CDR2 YYEKEE (reference sequence). CDR3 length: 16 residues. Trimming took 4 bases from V and 4 from J; bases not matched to a gene: 9. CDR3 residues: CASSPRTGGKGETQYF. The CDR3 DNA is TGTGCCAGCAGCCCTAGGACAGGGGGCAAGGGAGAGACCCAGTACTTC.

The chain is built from TRBV12-3 or TRBV12-4 and TRBJ1-6, with TRBD1 as a possible D gene (5 bases). CDR3 length: 13 residues. The germline V and J ends were trimmed by 10 bases and 7 bases, with 14 bases remaining between them. CDR3 in amino acids: CATTRGFNSPLHF. The DNA of the CDR3 is TGTGCCACCACGCGGGGGTTCAATTCACCCCTCCACTTT.